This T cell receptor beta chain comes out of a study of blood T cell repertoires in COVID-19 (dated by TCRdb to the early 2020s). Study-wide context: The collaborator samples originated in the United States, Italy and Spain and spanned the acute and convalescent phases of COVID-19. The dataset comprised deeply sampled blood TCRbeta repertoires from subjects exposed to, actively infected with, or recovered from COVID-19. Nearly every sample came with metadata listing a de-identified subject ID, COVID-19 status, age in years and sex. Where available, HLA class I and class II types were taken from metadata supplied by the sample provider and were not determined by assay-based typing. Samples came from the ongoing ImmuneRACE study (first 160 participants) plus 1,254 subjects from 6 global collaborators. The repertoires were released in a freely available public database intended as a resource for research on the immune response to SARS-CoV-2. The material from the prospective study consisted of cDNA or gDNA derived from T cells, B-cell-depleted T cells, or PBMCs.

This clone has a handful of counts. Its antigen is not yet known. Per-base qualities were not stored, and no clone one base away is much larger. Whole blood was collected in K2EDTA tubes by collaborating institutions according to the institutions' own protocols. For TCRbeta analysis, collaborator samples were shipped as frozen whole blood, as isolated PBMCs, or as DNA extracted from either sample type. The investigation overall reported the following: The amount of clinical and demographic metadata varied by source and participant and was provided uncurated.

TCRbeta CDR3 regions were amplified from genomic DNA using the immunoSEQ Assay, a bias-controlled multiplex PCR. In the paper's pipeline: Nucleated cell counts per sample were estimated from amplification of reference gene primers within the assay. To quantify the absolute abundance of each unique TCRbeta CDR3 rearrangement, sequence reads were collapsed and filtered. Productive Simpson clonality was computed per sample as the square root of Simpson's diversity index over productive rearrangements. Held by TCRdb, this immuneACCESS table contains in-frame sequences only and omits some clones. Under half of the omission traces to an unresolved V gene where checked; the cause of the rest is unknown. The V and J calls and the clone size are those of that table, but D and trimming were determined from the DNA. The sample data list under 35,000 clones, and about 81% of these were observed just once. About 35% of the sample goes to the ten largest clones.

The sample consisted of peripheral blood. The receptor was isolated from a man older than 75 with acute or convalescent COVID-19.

The DNA sequence is as follows: TGTGCCAGCAGGGGGGCGAGAGAGACCCAGTACTTC. It encodes CASRGARETQYF. The chain couples TRBV10-3 to TRBJ2-5; TRBD1 is a possible D gene, resting on 7 matching bases. Reading the germline V gene gives CDR1 ENHRY and CDR2 SYGVKD. A distance of 13 bases separates the germline ends of V and J, which lose 10 bases and 4 bases respectively. The CDR3 starts with the cysteine, ends with the phenylalanine, and has 12 residues. Only the CDR3 DNA is retained, 36 bases long and in frame from the first base.